The source of this T cell receptor (beta chain) is a study of T-cell memory formation after mild COVID-19. In regard to this clonotype: Its target is unknown.

The study's findings and limits: Among CD4+ contracting clones, most were CM and EM, and CD8+ ones EMRA. Later expanders leaned CD4+, whereas day 15 to 85 contracting clones were balanced CD4/CD8.

Per the germline V gene, CDR1 is LGHNA and CDR2 is YNFKEQ. The CDR3 extends over 16 amino acids. J lost 4 bases, V lost 1 base, and 3 bases had no gene match. TCRdb fed the 5' RACE reads into MiXCR, producing one record per CDR3 protein. The sample lists about 470,000 distinct CDR3 sequences, 15% to 20% occurring once. The gene calls are TRBV4-2 and TRBJ2-3, with 12 bases lining up with TRBD2. The source material was PBMCs or a T cell subset sorted from them (not recorded which). This clonotype originated in an adult woman who had mild COVID-19 (a few samples of this study predate the infection). Cell type and time point are not known. The CDR3 sequence: CASSQGTSGEADTQYF. The CDR3 DNA reads TGTGCCAGCAGCCAAGGGACTAGCGGGGAGGCAGATACGCAGTATTTT.